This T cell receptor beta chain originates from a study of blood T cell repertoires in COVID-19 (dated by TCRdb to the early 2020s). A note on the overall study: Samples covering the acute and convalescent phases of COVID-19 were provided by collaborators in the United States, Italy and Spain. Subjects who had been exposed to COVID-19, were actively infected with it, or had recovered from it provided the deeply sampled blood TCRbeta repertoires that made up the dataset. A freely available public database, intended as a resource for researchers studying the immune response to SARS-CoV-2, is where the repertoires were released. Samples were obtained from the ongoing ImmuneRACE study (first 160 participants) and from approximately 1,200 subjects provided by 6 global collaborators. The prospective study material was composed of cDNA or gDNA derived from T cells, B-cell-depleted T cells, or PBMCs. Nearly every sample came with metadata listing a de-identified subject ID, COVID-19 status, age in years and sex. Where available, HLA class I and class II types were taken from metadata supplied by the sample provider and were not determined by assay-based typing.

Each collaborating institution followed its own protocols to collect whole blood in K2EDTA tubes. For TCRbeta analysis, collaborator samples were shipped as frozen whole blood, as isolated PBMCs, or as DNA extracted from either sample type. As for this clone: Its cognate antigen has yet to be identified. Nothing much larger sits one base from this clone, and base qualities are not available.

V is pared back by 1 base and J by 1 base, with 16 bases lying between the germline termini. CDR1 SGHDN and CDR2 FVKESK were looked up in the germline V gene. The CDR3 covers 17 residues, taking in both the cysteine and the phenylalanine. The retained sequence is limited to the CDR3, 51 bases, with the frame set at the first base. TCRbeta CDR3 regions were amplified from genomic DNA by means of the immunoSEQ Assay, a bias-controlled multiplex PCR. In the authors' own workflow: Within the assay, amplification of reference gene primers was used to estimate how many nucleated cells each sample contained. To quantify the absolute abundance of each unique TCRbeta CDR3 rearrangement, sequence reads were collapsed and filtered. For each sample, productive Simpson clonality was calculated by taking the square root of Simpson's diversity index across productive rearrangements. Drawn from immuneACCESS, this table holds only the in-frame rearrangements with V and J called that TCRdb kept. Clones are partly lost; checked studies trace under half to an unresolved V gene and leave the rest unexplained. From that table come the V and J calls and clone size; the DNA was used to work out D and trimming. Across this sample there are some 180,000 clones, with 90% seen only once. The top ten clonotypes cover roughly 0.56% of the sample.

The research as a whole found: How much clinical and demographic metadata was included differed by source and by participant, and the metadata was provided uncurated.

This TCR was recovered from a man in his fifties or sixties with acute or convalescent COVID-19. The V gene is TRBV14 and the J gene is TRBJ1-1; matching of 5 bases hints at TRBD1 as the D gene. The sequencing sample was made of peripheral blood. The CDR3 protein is CASSQVLGAGTNTEAFF. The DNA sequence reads TGTGCCAGCAGCCAAGTCTTGGGTGCGGGGACGAACACTGAAGCTTTCTTT.